The source of this T cell receptor (beta chain) is a study of blood T cell repertoires in COVID-19. Background on the study: Acute and convalescent COVID-19 specimens originated in the United States, Italy and Spain. T cells, B-cell-depleted T cells, or PBMCs supplied cDNA or gDNA.

CDR3 length equals 14 residues. Trimming cost V 0 bases and J 3 bases, with 6 bases left between them. The germline V gene encodes CDR1 MDHEN and CDR2 SYDVKM. Per the authors' pipeline: Amplification with reference gene primers provided the estimates of nucleated cell counts. The protocol was immunoSEQ multiplex PCR, while the TCRdb copy is restricted to in-frame clones and leaves out a portion. D and trimming were read from the DNA, whereas the V and J calls and clone size are those reported in that table. This sample yields some 100,000 clones, of which more than 70% are seen a single time; approximately 4.8% belongs to the top ten. This clone showed up just a few times.

This clonotype was obtained from a woman of 80 years or more with active COVID-19. The sample was peripheral blood. The rearrangement joins TRBV28 to TRBJ1-5; D is ambiguous. The DNA of the CDR3 is TGTGCCAGCAGTTTATGGGCAGACAATCAGCCCCAGCATTTT. Amino acids: CASSLWADNQPQHF.